Listed below are T cell receptor beta chains from one sample, sequenced in a study of a mutant IDH1 vaccine in newly diagnosed glioma. For these TCRs, the target antigens are not known. Here immunoSEQ multiplex PCR was the method, and the copy in TCRdb shows in-frame clones only, minus some. The sample has around 11,000 clones; around 81% are singletons. The input for sequencing was PBMCs, taken from a glioma patient whose treatment included an IDH1 peptide vaccine. These receptors were taken from a man aged 30 to 45 with glioma. The CDR3 runs from the conserved cysteine through the conserved F or W. D genes are given only for firm matches. The size of a clone is reported for some rows only, either as once, few or many, or as a class for expanded clones.

J gene,D gene,V gene,CDR3 length,clone size,CDR3 protein,CDR3 DNA
TRBJ1-1,.,TRBV11-2,14,few,CASSLEGLYTEAFF,TGTGCCAGCAGCTTGGAGGGGCTCTACACTGAAGCTTTCTTT
TRBJ1-1,.,TRBV30,12,.,CAWGPEGRGAFF,TGTGCCTGGGGTCCGGAAGGGCGGGGAGCTTTCTTT
TRBJ1-1,.,TRBV7-9,13,.,CASSLGATTEAFF,TGTGCCAGCAGCTTAGGGGCCACGACTGAAGCTTTCTTT
TRBJ2-3,TRBD2,TRBV30,18,.,CAWSHSGLAGPEGDTQYF,TGTGCCTGGAGTCATTCCGGACTAGCGGGACCCGAGGGGGATACGCAGTATTTT
TRBJ1-1,.,TRBV29-1,12,.,CSGSDSFTEAFF,TGCAGCGGAAGCGACAGTTTCACTGAAGCTTTCTTT
TRBJ2-3,.,TRBV2,15,.,CASSERTGLADTQYF,TGTGCCAGCAGTGAAAGAACAGGGCTGGCAGATACGCAGTATTTT
TRBJ2-7,.,TRBV11-2,17,.,CASSLRQDPYLTYEQYF,TGTGCCAGCAGCTTAAGGCAGGACCCTTATTTAACCTACGAGCAGTACTTC
TRBJ2-3,TRBD1,TRBV5-4,15,.,CASSSLVTGVGTQYF,TGTGCCAGCAGCTCACTCGTGACAGGGGTGGGCACGCAGTATTTT
TRBJ1-4,.,TRBV19,16,.,CASSRGETYEDEKLFF,TGTGCCAGTAGTAGGGGCGAGACATATGAAGATGAAAAACTGTTTTTT
TRBJ2-2,TRBD1,TRBV19,16,.,CASSGEPGQRTGELFF,TGTGCCAGTAGTGGAGAACCGGGACAGCGAACCGGGGAGCTGTTTTTT
TRBJ1-3,TRBD1,TRBV5-1,15,.,CASSIRTGGGNTIYF,TGCGCCAGCAGCATCCGGACAGGGGGAGGAAACACCATATATTTT
TRBJ2-1,TRBD2,TRBV9,12,.,CASSSTSGLQFF,TGTGCCAGCAGCAGTACTAGCGGTCTACAGTTCTTC
TRBJ2-7,TRBD2,TRBV7-9,16,.,CASSLGGTSGAHGQYF,TGTGCCAGCAGCTTAGGAGGGACTAGCGGGGCCCACGGGCAGTACTTC
TRBJ2-7,TRBD1,TRBV11-1,15,once,CASSLAQGPYYEQYF,TGTGCCAGCAGCTTAGCACAGGGGCCCTATTACGAGCAGTACTTC
TRBJ2-3,.,TRBV5-1,14,.,CASSAVTRTDTQYF,TGCGCCAGCAGCGCTGTAACTCGGACAGATACGCAGTATTTT
TRBJ2-7,.,TRBV5-1,15,.,CASSLAGYGAYEQYF,TGCGCCAGCAGCTTGGCAGGGTATGGGGCCTACGAGCAGTACTTC
TRBJ2-7,.,TRBV19,16,.,CASSPTLGSRSYEQYF,TGTGCCAGTAGTCCGACCTTAGGGAGCCGCTCCTACGAGCAGTACTTC
TRBJ2-7,.,TRBV30,14,.,CAWSPSGQEYEQYF,TGTGCCTGGAGCCCCTCGGGACAAGAATACGAGCAGTACTTC
TRBJ2-2,.,TRBV27,14,.,CASSPRNWAGELFF,TGTGCCAGCAGTCCTCGGAACTGGGCCGGGGAGCTGTTTTTT
TRBJ1-1,.,TRBV5-6,13,few,CASSLLSRTEAFF,TGTGCCAGCAGCTTACTAAGCCGTACTGAAGCTTTCTTT
TRBJ2-1,TRBD2,TRBV7-9,15,.,CASSQLAGGPGEQFF,TGTGCCAGCAGTCAACTAGCGGGAGGGCCGGGTGAGCAGTTCTTC
TRBJ1-2,TRBD1,TRBV25-1,12,medium-sized,CATRTGNYGYTF,TGTGCCACCCGGACAGGGAACTATGGCTACACCTTC